The 22 T cell receptor beta chains listed next were all sequenced from one sample in a study of T cells in Graves' hyperthyroidism and ophthalmopathy. It was RNA transcripts that yielded the amplified TCR beta CDR3 regions. When the TCR CDR3 underwent first-round RT-PCR, the HTBI primer set was used. TCRdb re-analysed the multiplex PCR reads in MiXCR, keeping a single row per CDR3 protein. The sample lists roughly 570,000 distinct CDR3 sequences; less than 20% were seen once. The sequencing sample was made of blood. The receptors originated from a woman aged 25 to 45 with Graves' hyperthyroidism.

This clonotype was recorded at least ten times. The chain has TRBV7-2 and TRBJ1-1; 8 nucleotides line up with TRBD1. With V trimmed by 1 base and J by 1 base, 2 bases remained unmatched. The CDR3 consists of 15 residues. The V gene's germline CDR1 is SGHTA and CDR2 FQGNSA. The CDR3 reads CASSLVGQGNTEAFF. The DNA of the CDR3 is TGTGCCAGCAGCTTAGTCGGACAGGGGAACACTGAAGCTTTCTTT.

This clonotype has ten or more counts. The rearrangement links TRBV28 to TRBJ2-5; D gene unclear. The CDR3 covers 14 residues. Per the germline V gene, CDR1 is MDHEN and CDR2 is SYDVKM. The V gene lost 6 bases and the J gene lost 4 bases, with 15 bases spanning the gap. The CDR3 DNA reads TGTGCCAGCAGCCGCCGGCCCAGAGGAGAGACCCAGTACTTC. Translating it yields CASSRRPRGETQYF.

The chain has TRBV6-1 and TRBJ2-7, with 12 bases aligning to TRBD2. Unmatched junction bases numbered 10, after V lost 6 bases and J lost 7 bases. The CDR3 runs 15 residues. Germline V gene data show CDR1 as MNHNS and CDR2 as SASEGT. The DNA of the CDR3 is TGTGCCAGCAGAATGCTAGCGGGAGGGCCTAAGGAGCAGTACTTC. Translation gives CASRMLAGGPKEQYF.

This clonotype was seen many times. The chain uses TRBV12-3 or TRBV12-4 and TRBJ1-2, with a tentative D call TRBD1 (5 bases). V lost 6 bases to trimming and J lost 4 bases, with 18 bases between them. The length of the CDR3 is 15 residues. The CDR3, as DNA: TGTGCCAGCAGCCCCTCGAGGGGACTTACCTATGGCTACACCTTC. Protein: CASSPSRGLTYGYTF.

This clonotype was detected many times. The chain couples TRBV20-1 to TRBJ2-5; 14 bases fit TRBD2. The germline V gene encodes CDR1 DFQATT and CDR2 SNEGSKA (reference sequence). After removal of 3 bases from V and 1 base from J, the junction contained 1 base not matched to a gene. There are 15 residues in the CDR3. The CDR3 DNA reads TGCAGTGCTAGGACTAGCGGGAGGGCCCAAGAGACCCAGTACTTC. Protein: CSARTSGRAQETQYF.

The rearrangement links TRBV4-2 to TRBJ2-7; no definite D call. There are 15 residues in the CDR3. Trimming pared 2 bases from V and 0 bases from J, leaving 11 bases between. Germline V gene lookup returns CDR1 LGHNA and CDR2 YNFKEQ. The CDR3 coding sequence is TGTGCCAGCAGCCAATCCCTCGCGGCCTCCTACGAGCAGTACTTC. Amino acid sequence: CASSQSLAASYEQYF.

This clonotype appeared a few times. The V gene is TRBV5-6, the J gene TRBJ1-2; perhaps TRBD1 as D (6 bases). The CDR3 is made up of 13 amino acids. CDR1 SGHDT and CDR2 YYEEEE come from the germline V gene. Trimming left V 5 bases short and J 4 bases short, with 12 bases between. The CDR3 DNA is TGTGCCAGCAGACCGGACAGTTTCTATGGCTACACCTTC. Translating gives CASRPDSFYGYTF.

This clonotype was counted ten times or more. The chain combines TRBV10-2 with TRBJ2-3; TRBD2 might be the D (6 bases). Germline V CDR1 and CDR2: WSHSY, SAAADI. Trimming pared 4 bases from V and 2 bases from J, leaving 10 bases between. The CDR3 consists of 14 residues. Here the CDR3 reads CASSASAYTDTQYF. DNA for the CDR3: TGCGCCAGCAGTGCTAGCGCCTACACAGATACGCAGTATTTT.

This clonotype was found many times. The rearrangement uses TRBV6-1 and TRBJ2-7, with TRBD2 identical over 14 bases. The germline gives CDR1 MNHNS, CDR2 SASEGT. Trimming at V came to 0 bases and at J to 1 base, leaving 11 bases not matched to a gene. There are 20 residues in the CDR3. CDR3 DNA sequence: TGTGCCAGCAGTGAAGCGATGAAGGGGACTAGCGGGAGAAGTTCCTACGAGCAGTACTTC. The encoded protein is CASSEAMKGTSGRSSYEQYF.

This clonotype was recorded once. A read error may be the cause here, since a much bigger clone is one base away. J is TRBJ2-1 and V is TRBV3-1, with TRBD2 as a possible D gene (6 bases). Germline V gives CDR1 LGHDT, CDR2 YNNKEL (reference sequence). This CDR3 spans 12 amino acids. In nucleotides, the CDR3 is TGTGCCGGCAGCCAACTTGGGACTCCGCAGTTCTTC. It encodes CAGSQLGTPQFF.

This clonotype was recorded many times. The chain employs TRBV5-1 and TRBJ1-1; 7 bases map to TRBD1. V was pared by 0 bases and J by 11 bases, with 7 bases of the junction left unmatched. CDR1 is SGHRS and CDR2 is YFSETQ in the germline V gene. CDR3 length: 13 amino acids. Here the CDR3 DNA reads TGCGCCAGCAGCTTGGCGGAAGACAGGGATGCTTTCTTT. Residues: CASSLAEDRDAFF.

CDR3 sequence reads: CASSQDLSARGGELFF. As DNA, the CDR3 is TGCGCCAGCAGCCAGGATTTGTCAGCGAGGGGCGGGGAGCTGTTTTTT. The chain carries TRBV5-1 and TRBJ2-2; D possibly uses TRBD1 or TRBD2 (5 bases each). The CDR3 is made up of 16 amino acids. The germline V and J ends were trimmed by 4 bases and 7 bases, with 20 bases remaining between them. Germline V lookup: CDR1 SGHRS, CDR2 YFSETQ.

This clonotype was observed many times. This rearrangement joins TRBV2 to TRBJ2-5; D not certain. The V gene lost 4 bases and the J gene lost 1 base, with 4 bases spanning the gap. Germline lookup yields CDR1 SNHLY and CDR2 FYNNEI. The CDR3 is 12 residues long. The CDR3 reads CASSVLQETQYF. CDR3 bases: TGTGCCAGCAGTGTTCTCCAAGAGACCCAGTACTTC. The whole variable domain, remainder taken from reference TRBV2 and TRBJ2-5, is EPEVTQTPSHQVTQMGQEVILRCVPISNHLYFYWYRQILGQKVEFLVSFYNNEISEKSEIFDDQFSVERPDGSNFTLKIRSTKLEDSAMYFCASSVLQETQYFGPGTRLLVL.

The V gene is TRBV6-2 or TRBV6-3, the J gene TRBJ2-1; D tentatively reads TRBD1 or TRBD2 (6 bases each). Trimming cost V 0 bases and J 4 bases, with 16 bases left between them. The germline V gene encodes CDR1 MNHEY and CDR2 SVGEGT. CDR3 length equals 17 residues. This chain's CDR3 is CASSYSRGPTRYNEQFF. In DNA, the CDR3 is TGTGCCAGCAGTTACTCACGGGGGCCAACTAGATACAATGAGCAGTTCTTC.

This clonotype was recorded many times. The chain recombines TRBV28 with TRBJ2-7; D assignment may be TRBD1 or TRBD2 (5 bases each). The length of the CDR3 is 14 residues. Germline assignment: CDR1 MDHEN and CDR2 SYDVKM. V lost 10 bases, J lost 3 bases, and 19 bases lay in between. In nucleotides, the CDR3 is TGTGCCACCTCAAATCCGGGACGCAACTACGAGCAGTACTTC. It translates to CATSNPGRNYEQYF. Filled out from reference TRBV28 and TRBJ2-7, the complete variable domain reads DVKVTQSSRYLVKRTGEKVFLECVQDMDHENMFWYRQDPGLGLRLIYFSYDVKMKEKGDIPEGYSVSREKKERFSLILESASTNQTSMYLCATSNPGRNYEQYFGPGTRLTVT.

This clonotype was recorded a few times. This chain joins TRBV19 and TRBJ2-2, with no clear D. The CDR3 runs 16 residues. In germline, CDR1 is LNHDA, CDR2 SQIVND (reference sequence). The ends were cut back, 6 bases at V and 7 bases at J, with 21 bases in the middle. The DNA of the CDR3 is TGTGCCAGTAGCGAACAGCACCCTCCAAGGATCGGGGAGCTGTTTTTT. Translation: CASSEQHPPRIGELFF. Full variable domain (missing parts from reference TRBV19 and TRBJ2-2): DGGITQSPKYLFRKEGQNVTLSCEQNLNHDAMYWYRQDPGQGLRLIYYSQIVNDFQKGDIAEGYSVSREKKESFPLTVTSAQKNPTAFYLCASSEQHPPRIGELFFGEGSRLTVL.

The rearrangement joins TRBV12-3 or TRBV12-4 to TRBJ2-7, with D perhaps matching TRBD1 (5 bases). Trimming pared 8 bases from V and 3 bases from J, leaving 23 bases between. The length of the CDR3 is 16 residues. CDR3 residues: CASWSDSIAPFYEQYF. CDR3 DNA: TGTGCCAGCTGGAGCGACAGTATTGCTCCTTTCTACGAGCAGTACTTC.

This clonotype was recorded many times. The V call is TRBV30, the J call TRBJ1-6, with TRBD1 matching 7 bases. The CDR3 length is 13 residues. Germline V CDR1 and CDR2: GTSNPN, SVGIG (reference sequence). V lost 4 bases, J lost 10 bases, and 7 bases stayed unmatched. In nucleotides, the CDR3 is TGTGCCTGGAAGACAGGGATGGGCTCACCCCTCCACTTT. It specifies CAWKTGMGSPLHF.

This clonotype was seen many times. The V gene is TRBV20-1, the J gene TRBJ2-7, with 12 bases fitting TRBD2. This CDR3 comprises 14 residues. Germline CDR1 is DFQATT and CDR2 is SNEGSKA (reference sequence). V lost 5 bases, J lost 4 bases, and 6 bases stayed unmatched. The CDR3 spells CSAALAGGGYEQYF. The CDR3 region has the DNA TGCAGTGCTGCACTAGCGGGAGGTGGTTACGAGCAGTACTTC.

The sample holds many counts of this clonotype. V and J are TRBV12-3 or TRBV12-4 and TRBJ2-2; 8 bases line up with TRBD2. This CDR3 has 15 amino acids. Trimming cost V 3 bases and J 4 bases; bases outside gene matches: 4. The CDR3 nucleotides are TGTGCCAGCAGTTTGTTTCTAGCGGGCACCGGGGAGCTGTTTTTT. Residues: CASSLFLAGTGELFF.

This clonotype was counted between two and nine times. The chain uses TRBV4-1 and TRBJ2-1, with 8 bases aligning to TRBD2. CDR1 is MGHRA, CDR2 YSYEKL, per germline. This CDR3 spans 15 amino acids. After removal of 1 base from V and 8 bases from J, the junction contained 7 bases not matched to a gene. CDR3: CASSQVLAVRDEQFF. In DNA, the CDR3 is TGCGCCAGCAGCCAAGTACTAGCGGTTAGGGATGAGCAGTTCTTC.

This clonotype was seen a handful of times. This sequence joins TRBV5-4 and TRBJ2-3; TRBD1 aligns across 7 bases. Germline V lookup: CDR1 SGHNT, CDR2 YYREEE (reference sequence). The CDR3 consists of 17 residues. The V segment lost 2 bases and the J segment 0 bases; nucleotides outside the gene matches: 9. The CDR3 DNA reads TGTGCCAGCAGCTTCCCCCCCGGGACAGCTAGCACAGATACGCAGTATTTT. The encoded protein is CASSFPPGTASTDTQYF.